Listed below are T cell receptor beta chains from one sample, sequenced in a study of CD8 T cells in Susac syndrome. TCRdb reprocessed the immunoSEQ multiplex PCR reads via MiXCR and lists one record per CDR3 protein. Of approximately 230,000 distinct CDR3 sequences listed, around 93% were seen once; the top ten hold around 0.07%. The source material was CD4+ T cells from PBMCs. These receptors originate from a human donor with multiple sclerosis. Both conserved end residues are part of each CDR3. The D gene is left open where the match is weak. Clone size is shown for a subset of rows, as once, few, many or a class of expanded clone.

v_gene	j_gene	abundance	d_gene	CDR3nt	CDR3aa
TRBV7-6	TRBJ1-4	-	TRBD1	TGTGCCAGCAGCTTTGACAGGGGGCGAGGCGAAAAACTGTTTTTT	CASSFDRGRGEKLFF
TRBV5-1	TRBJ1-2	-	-	TGTGCCAGCAGCTTGGATGGGTCTTCGAATGGCTACACCTTC	CASSLDGSSNGYTF
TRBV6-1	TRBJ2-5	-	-	TGTGCCAGCAGTGAATCGTTGGGGTTGCAAGAGACCCAGTACTTC	CASSESLGLQETQYF
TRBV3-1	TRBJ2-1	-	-	TGTGCCAGCAGCCAGAGGGAAACGGACGAGCAGTTCTTC	CASSQRETDEQFF
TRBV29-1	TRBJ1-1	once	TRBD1	TGCAGCGTTTTGACAGGGGGGGAGGGAGCTTTCTTT	CSVLTGGEGAFF
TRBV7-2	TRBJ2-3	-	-	TGTGCCAGCAGCTTAAGCCGCTCGATTAGCACAGATACGCAGTATTTT	CASSLSRSISTDTQYF
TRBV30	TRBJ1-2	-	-	TGTGCCTGGGGGACGGTTTATGGCTACACCTTC	CAWGTVYGYTF
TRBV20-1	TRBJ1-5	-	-	TGCAGTGCTAGAGACAGGTGGGACCAGCCCCAGCATTTT	CSARDRWDQPQHF
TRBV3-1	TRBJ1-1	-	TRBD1	TGTGCCAGCACTTCACAGGGGGGTCACACTGAAGCTTTCTTT	CASTSQGGHTEAFF
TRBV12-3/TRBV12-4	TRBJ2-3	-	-	TGTGCCAGCAGTTCTTTGGTTGCGCAGTATTTT	CASSSLVAQYF
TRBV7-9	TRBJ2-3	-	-	TGTGCCAGCAGACCCACGCGGGCGGGGGCCCGGGATACGCAGTATTTT	CASRPTRAGARDTQYF
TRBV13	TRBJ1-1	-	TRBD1	TGTGCCAGCAGCTTAAAACAGGGGAAGGCTTTCTTT	CASSLKQGKAFF
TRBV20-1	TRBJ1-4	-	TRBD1	TGCAGTGCTACCTACACAGGGGGCGGGGAAAAACTGTTTTTT	CSATYTGGGEKLFF
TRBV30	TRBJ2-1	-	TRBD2	TGTGCCTGGAGTACCTCGGGGGGGTCCAATGAGCAGTTCTTC	CAWSTSGGSNEQFF
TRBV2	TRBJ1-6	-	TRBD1	TGTGCCAGCAGGAGGGACAGCTCCTATAATTCACCCCTCCACTTT	CASRRDSSYNSPLHF
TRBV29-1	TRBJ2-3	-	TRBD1	TGCAGCGTGCCCCCCAGGGGGTTGAGCACAGATACGCAGTATTTT	CSVPPRGLSTDTQYF
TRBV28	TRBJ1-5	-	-	TGTGCCAGCAGTCCCGCCGGGGGGAATGGCAATCAGCCCCAGCATTTT	CASSPAGGNGNQPQHF
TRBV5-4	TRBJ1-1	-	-	TGTGCCAGCAGCCCCGGAGGGTGGGGTATGAACACTGAAGCTTTCTTT	CASSPGGWGMNTEAFF
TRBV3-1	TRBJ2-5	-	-	TGTGCCAGCAGCCAAGGCTTCCTGTCACAAGAGACCCAGTACTTC	CASSQGFLSQETQYF
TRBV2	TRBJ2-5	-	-	TGTGCCAGCAGTGAAGGTCGGCGGCCCGGGGAGGAGACCCAGTACTTC	CASSEGRRPGEETQYF
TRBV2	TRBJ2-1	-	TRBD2	TGTGCCAGCACCCGGGGGCCTAGCGGGAGTTGGAGTGAGCAGTTCTTC	CASTRGPSGSWSEQFF
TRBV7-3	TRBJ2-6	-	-	TGTGCCAGCAGCTTAGTGGGAACTGGGGCCAACGTCCTGACTTTC	CASSLVGTGANVLTF
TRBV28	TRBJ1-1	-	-	TGTGCCAGCAGTAAACGCAGGGGAGTCACTGAAGCTTTCTTT	CASSKRRGVTEAFF
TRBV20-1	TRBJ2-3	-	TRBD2	TGCAGTGCTCCTCATGGGACTAGCGGCTTCACAGATACGCAGTATTTT	CSAPHGTSGFTDTQYF
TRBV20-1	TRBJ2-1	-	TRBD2	TGCAGTGCTATCGTTCGAGCGGGAGAATTCGGGTATGAGCAGTTCTTC	CSAIVRAGEFGYEQFF
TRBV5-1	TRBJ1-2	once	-	TGCGCCAGCAGCTTGGAAGGCAGGGAAGATGGCTACACCTTC	CASSLEGREDGYTF
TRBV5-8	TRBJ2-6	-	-	TGTGCCAGCAGCTTGGACTGGAGCTCTGGGGCCAACGTCCTGACTTTC	CASSLDWSSGANVLTF
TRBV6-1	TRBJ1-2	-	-	TGTGCCAGCAGTGAAAAGGTGACAGGCCGGCTTTCTGGCTACACCTTC	CASSEKVTGRLSGYTF
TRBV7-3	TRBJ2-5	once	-	TGTGCCAGCAGCTTAAGTTTCCGGGAGACCCAGTACTTC	CASSLSFRETQYF
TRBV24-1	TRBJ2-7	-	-	TGTGCCACCAGTGATGGAGCCGTTAGCTCCTACGAGCAGTACTTC	CATSDGAVSSYEQYF
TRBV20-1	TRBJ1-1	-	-	TGCAGTGCTTCGGGGGAGTTCGGCACTGAAGCTTTCTTT	CSASGEFGTEAFF
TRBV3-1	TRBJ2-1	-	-	TGTGCCAGCAGTACACTAGGGCCGTTCAATGAGCAGTTCTTC	CASSTLGPFNEQFF
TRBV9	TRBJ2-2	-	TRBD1	TGTGCCAGCGGACAGGGGGCCGGGATGAGAACCGGGGAGCTGTTTTTT	CASGQGAGMRTGELFF
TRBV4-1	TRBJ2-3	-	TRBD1	TGCGCCAGCAGCCAAGCTGACAGGGGTTCCACAGATACGCAGTATTTT	CASSQADRGSTDTQYF
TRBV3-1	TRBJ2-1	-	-	TGTGCCAGCAGCCGGACTCCCGGTGGGCAGTTCTTC	CASSRTPGGQFF
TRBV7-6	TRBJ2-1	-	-	TGTGCCAGCAGCGAGGGGACGCAGCAGTTCTTC	CASSEGTQQFF
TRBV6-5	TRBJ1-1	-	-	TGTGCCAGCAGGTATACACCAGGGACCACTGAAGCTTTCTTT	CASRYTPGTTEAFF
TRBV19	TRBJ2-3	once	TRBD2	TGTGCCAGTAGCTACAGCGGGGGAGGGACGCAGTATTTT	CASSYSGGGTQYF
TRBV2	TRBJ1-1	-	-	TGTGCCAGCAGTGAAGTTGAGAACACTGAAGCTTTCTTT	CASSEVENTEAFF
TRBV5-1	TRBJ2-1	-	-	TGCGCCAGCAGCTTGGCCGGGTGGGAGTTAGATGAGCAGTTCTTC	CASSLAGWELDEQFF